This T cell receptor (beta chain) stems from a study of neurological immune-mediated disorders. TCRdb re-analysed the 5' RACE reads in MiXCR, keeping a single row per CDR3 protein. The table includes about 55,000 distinct CDR3 sequences, around 4% detected once. This clonotype was counted a few times. Losses at the gene ends were 6 bases for V and 7 bases for J; bases not matched to a gene: 4. The CDR3 consists of 13 residues. This chain links TRBV12-3 or TRBV12-4 with TRBJ1-2, with 11 bases matching TRBD1. This TCR was recovered from a man between 25 and 39 years old with multiple sclerosis. Sequenced input: PBMCs. The CDR3 sequence is CASRTGTGGGYTF. For the CDR3, the DNA is TGTGCCAGCAGAACCGGGACAGGGGGTGGCTACACCTTC.